This T cell receptor (beta chain) is from a study of cytomegalovirus exposure and HLA in healthy donors. At the level of the study: An analysis done earlier identified almost 120 million unique TCR beta sequences from approximately 200 million T cells.

The ends were cut back, 5 bases at V and 4 bases at J, with 4 bases in the middle. This CDR3 region has 11 residues. Germline CDR1 is MDHEN and CDR2 is SYDVKM. PCR employed 60 Vbeta and 13 Jbeta primers. The method was immunoSEQ multiplex PCR; TCRdb's version includes in-frame clones alone and lacks a portion of them. Of some 200,000 clones listed, 70% were seen once; the top ten hold 2.6%. The sample was PBMCs. The chain carries TRBV28 and TRBJ2-3; D not resolved. The clonotype was recovered from a middle-aged man in good health and CMV-seropositive. Here the CDR3 DNA reads TGTGCCAGCAGTAGCCCAGATACGCAGTATTTT. Protein product: CASSSPDTQYF.